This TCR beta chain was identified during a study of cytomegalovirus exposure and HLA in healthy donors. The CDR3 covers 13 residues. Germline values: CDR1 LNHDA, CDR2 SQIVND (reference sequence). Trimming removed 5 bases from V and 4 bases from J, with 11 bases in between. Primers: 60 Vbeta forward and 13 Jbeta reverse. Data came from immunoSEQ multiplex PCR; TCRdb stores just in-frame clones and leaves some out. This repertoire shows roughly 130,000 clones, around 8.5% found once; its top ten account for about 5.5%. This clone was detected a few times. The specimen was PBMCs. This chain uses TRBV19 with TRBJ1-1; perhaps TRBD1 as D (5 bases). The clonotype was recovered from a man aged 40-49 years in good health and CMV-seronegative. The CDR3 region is CASSLQGITEAFF. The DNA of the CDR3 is TGTGCCAGTAGTCTTCAGGGTATCACTGAAGCTTTCTTT.